Sequencing of this T cell receptor (beta chain) was carried out in a study of T cell clonotyping in hematopoietic cell transplantation. TCRdb's copy holds only in-frame clones and misses some; the assay was immunoSEQ multiplex PCR. The data hold about 9,000 clones, with 65% to 80% observed a single time. The CDR3 covers 18 residues. V was clipped by 5 bases and J by 5 bases; unmatched bases: 19. CDR1 is SGHAT, CDR2 FQDESV, per germline (reference sequence). Regarding time point: recipient sample about 28 days before transplant, after cytoreduction. This sequence was found in a man aged 55 to 70 with acute myeloid leukemia. Some clones in this sample may be carry-over from other donors' samples. This sample comprised peripheral blood mononuclear cells, obtained before stem cell transplant. The chain has TRBV11-1 and TRBJ2-5; 8 bases align to TRBD2. CDR3 amino acids: CASSTPSSGRAGGETQYF. As DNA, the CDR3 is TGTGCCAGCAGCACCCCTTCGAGCGGCCGGGCGGGAGGCGAGACCCAGTACTTC.